This T cell receptor beta chain was documented in a study of shared clonotypes between healthy human individuals. With 4 bases clipped from V and 8 bases from J, the junction kept 2 bases outside the gene matches. In germline, CDR1 is SGHDN, CDR2 FVKESK. The CDR3 contains 13 residues. Method: immunoSEQ multiplex PCR; TCRdb's copy keeps in-frame clones and lacks some. The sample has a few million clones; under 95% are singletons. This TCR derives from a man younger than 35 in good health. Some clones in this sample may be carry-over from other donors' samples. The sample comprised naive CD4+ T cells from PBMCs. The subset: CD45RA+ positively selected. V usage is TRBV14 and J usage is TRBJ2-1; 10 bases are shared with TRBD2. CDR3 DNA: TGTGCCAGCAGCCGGACTAGCGGAGATGAGCAGTTCTTC. Translated, it gives CASSRTSGDEQFF.